These 26 T cell receptor beta chains came from one sample sequenced in a study of long-term antiretroviral therapy in people with HIV. At survey level, the immunoSEQ assay was run in its v3.0 version. Assay: immunoSEQ multiplex PCR; the TCRdb copy retains only in-frame clones and omits some. The sample holds 35,000 to 40,000 clones; 82% are singletons and the top ten take less than 15%. The source was unsorted PBMCs, collected 0.3 years after starting antiretroviral therapy. The receptors here all came from a man aged 18-30 years with HIV.

This chain uses TRBV29-1 with TRBJ1-4; D is ambiguous. The germline V and J ends were trimmed by 3 bases and 6 bases, with 8 bases remaining between them. This CDR3 is built from 12 residues. Germline V gives CDR1 SQVTM, CDR2 ANQGSEA. The CDR3 nucleotides are TGCAGCGTTGATTCGGATCATGAAAAACTGTTTTTT. It translates to CSVDSDHEKLFF.

The rearrangement links TRBV27 to TRBJ2-2; 7 nucleotides line up with TRBD1. CDR1 is MNHEY and CDR2 is SMNVEV in the germline V gene (reference sequence). The CDR3 runs 15 residues. The junction had 4 bases not matched to a gene; V was cut back by 6 bases and J by 0 bases. CDR3 in amino acids: CASSWDSSNTGELFF. The CDR3 nucleotides are TGTGCCAGCAGCTGGGACAGTTCGAACACCGGGGAGCTGTTTTTT.

V usage is TRBV5-1 and J usage is TRBJ2-3; D gene uncertain. V lost 4 bases, J lost 0 bases, and 3 bases lay in between. Per germline, CDR1 SGHRS and CDR2 YFSETQ. This CDR3 contains 12 residues. CDR3 sequence (DNA): TGCGCCAGCAGCGTTAGCACAGATACGCAGTATTTT. The encoded protein is CASSVSTDTQYF.

V usage is TRBV19 and J usage is TRBJ1-1; D remains unclear. In germline, CDR1 is LNHDA, CDR2 SQIVND (reference sequence). V was clipped by 6 bases and J by 5 bases, with 7 bases between them. This CDR3 spans 11 amino acids. Written as DNA, the CDR3 is TGTGCCAGTAGCGGCGGGACTGAAGCTTTCTTT. Translation gives CASSGGTEAFF. Drawing the rest from reference TRBV19 and TRBJ1-1, the complete variable domain is DGGITQSPKYLFRKEGQNVTLSCEQNLNHDAMYWYRQDPGQGLRLIYYSQIVNDFQKGDIAEGYSVSREKKESFPLTVTSAQKNPTAFYLCASSGGTEAFFGQGTRLTVV.

The count of this clone is one. The V gene is TRBV19, the J gene TRBJ2-2; the D is unclear. V was clipped by 6 bases and J by 6 bases, with 5 bases between them. The CDR3 runs 11 residues. Per germline, CDR1 LNHDA and CDR2 SQIVND (reference sequence). The chain's CDR3 is CASRRSGELFF. CDR3 DNA sequence: TGTGCCAGTAGAAGATCCGGGGAGCTGTTTTTT.

The genes are TRBV13 and TRBJ2-1; possibly TRBD2 for D (7 bases). The CDR3 covers 13 residues. Germline assignment: CDR1 PRHDT and CDR2 FYEKMQ (reference sequence). Trimming took 2 bases from V and 8 from J, leaving 10 bases between them. The CDR3 nucleotides are TGTGCCAGCAGCTTAAGGGGGGGGGATGAGCAGTTCTTC. Amino acids: CASSLRGGDEQFF.

This chain links TRBV2 with TRBJ1-5; D unclear. Between the trimmed V and J ends, which lost 0 bases and 9 bases, there was a span of 15 bases. CDR1 and CDR2 from the germline V gene are SNHLY and FYNNEI. The CDR3 is made up of 15 amino acids. This CDR3 is CASSEAGLEPWPQHF. CDR3 bases: TGTGCCAGCAGTGAAGCGGGCCTGGAGCCGTGGCCCCAGCATTTT. Using reference TRBV2 and TRBJ1-5 for the parts outside the CDR3, the full variable domain is EPEVTQTPSHQVTQMGQEVILRCVPISNHLYFYWYRQILGQKVEFLVSFYNNEISEKSEIFDDQFSVERPDGSNFTLKIRSTKLEDSAMYFCASSEAGLEPWPQHFGDGTRLSIL.

The V gene is TRBV29-1, the J gene TRBJ1-6, with 11 bases aligning to TRBD1. CDR3 length: 15 amino acids. The trim removed 0 bases at V and 10 bases at J, leaving 5 bases unmatched. The germline gives CDR1 SQVTM, CDR2 ANQGSEA. DNA of the CDR3: TGCAGCGTTGAAGATCAGGGACAGGGGGTCTCACCCCTCCACTTT. It codes for CSVEDQGQGVSPLHF. The whole variable domain, remainder taken from reference TRBV29-1 and TRBJ1-6, is SAVISQKPSRDICQRGTSLTIQCQVDSQVTMMFWYRQQPGQSLTLIATANQGSEATYESGFVIDKFPISRPNLTFSTLTVSNMSPEDSSIYLCSVEDQGQGVSPLHFGNGTRLTVT.

Here the CDR3 DNA reads TGTGCCAGCAGTCCCGCGGGACAGATCCAAGAGACCCAGTACTTC. Translating gives CASSPAGQIQETQYF. The V gene is TRBV28, the J gene TRBJ2-5; D might be TRBD1 (7 bases). The CDR3 extends over 15 amino acids. In germline, CDR1 is MDHEN, CDR2 SYDVKM. Trimming took off 5 bases at V and 1 base at J, with 14 bases between the two ends. The full variable domain, in which reference TRBV28 and TRBJ2-5 provide the parts outside the CDR3, is DVKVTQSSRYLVKRTGEKVFLECVQDMDHENMFWYRQDPGLGLRLIYFSYDVKMKEKGDIPEGYSVSREKKERFSLILESASTNQTSMYLCASSPAGQIQETQYFGPGTRLLVL.

This chain connects TRBV7-9 to TRBJ2-5; TRBD2 matches at 8 bases. The trim removed 5 bases at V and 6 bases at J, leaving 14 bases unmatched. Per the germline V gene, CDR1 is SEHNR and CDR2 is FQNEAQ (reference sequence). This CDR3 comprises 16 residues. CDR3 protein: CASSQDWRGVRQTQYF. The DNA of the CDR3 is TGTGCCAGCAGCCAGGATTGGCGGGGGGTTCGGCAGACCCAGTACTTC.

The chain couples TRBV6-1 to TRBJ2-7; D not resolved. CDR1 and CDR2 (germline): MNHNS, SASEGT. This CDR3 contains 13 residues. The V and J ends lost 10 bases and 2 bases respectively, with 15 bases between them. Written as DNA, the CDR3 is TGTGCCATTATCGGAAACTCGCCCTACGAGCAGTACTTC. Residues: CAIIGNSPYEQYF.

The chain joins TRBV19 to TRBJ2-5; the D gene could be TRBD1 or TRBD2 (5 bases each). This CDR3 has 15 amino acids. Germline CDR1 LNHDA, CDR2 SQIVND (reference sequence). Between the trimmed V and J ends, which lost 7 bases and 7 bases, there was a span of 22 bases. CDR3 sequence: CASTFRPGALGTQYF. CDR3 in DNA: TGTGCCAGTACCTTTCGTCCCGGGGCCCTGGGGACCCAGTACTTC. The variable domain in full, with the rest retrieved from reference TRBV19 and TRBJ2-5, is DGGITQSPKYLFRKEGQNVTLSCEQNLNHDAMYWYRQDPGQGLRLIYYSQIVNDFQKGDIAEGYSVSREKKESFPLTVTSAQKNPTAFYLCASTFRPGALGTQYFGPGTRLLVL.

The V and J genes are TRBV6-5 and TRBJ1-2; D may be TRBD1 (6 bases). This CDR3 contains 14 residues. Trimming cost V 6 bases and J 4 bases, with 15 bases left between them. Germline V CDR1 and CDR2: MNHEY, SVGAGI. CDR3 residues: CASSRYGQSYGYTF. The CDR3 DNA is TGTGCCAGCAGCCGATACGGACAGAGCTATGGCTACACCTTC.

The V call is TRBV6-5, the J call TRBJ2-3, with D tentatively TRBD1 or TRBD2 (5 bases each). Germline assignment: CDR1 MNHEY and CDR2 SVGAGI. The CDR3 contains 13 residues. V shed 7 bases and J shed 2 bases, with 10 bases lying between them. The CDR3: CASTNGATDTQYF. CDR3 bases: TGTGCCAGCACCAACGGGGCCACAGATACGCAGTATTTT.

The genes are TRBV6-5 and TRBJ2-2, with D tentatively TRBD2 (6 bases). This CDR3 is built from 16 residues. The V end lost 1 base, the J end lost 7 bases, and 16 bases lay between the germline ends. Germline V CDR1 and CDR2: MNHEY, SVGAGI. The CDR3 nucleotides are TGTGCCAGCAGTTACTACTATGGAGGGAAGGACGGGGAGCTGTTTTTT. Protein: CASSYYYGGKDGELFF.

On this clone: Different DNA sequences within this sample yield the same CDR3. This chain joins TRBV15 and TRBJ2-7; 11 nucleotides agree with TRBD1. Germline trimming cut 3 bases from V and 4 bases from J; bases unmatched to any gene: 2. CDR1 is LNHNV and CDR2 is YYDKDF in the germline V gene (reference sequence). This CDR3 is built from 14 residues. CDR3 amino acids: CATSRDRGPYEQYF. In DNA form, the CDR3 reads TGTGCCACCAGCAGGGACAGGGGGCCTTACGAGCAGTACTTC. The entire variable domain, with the rest obtained from reference TRBV15 and TRBJ2-7, is as follows: DAMVIQNPRYQVTQFGKPVTLSCSQTLNHNVMYWYQQKSSQAPKLLFHYYDKDFNNEADTPDNFQSRRPNTSFCFLDIRSPGLGDTAMYLCATSRDRGPYEQYFGPGTRLTVT.

This chain connects TRBV4-2 to TRBJ2-5; no clear D gene. This CDR3 comprises 13 residues. The V gene lost 1 base and the J gene lost 1 base, with 4 bases spanning the gap. CDR1 LGHNA and CDR2 YNFKEQ come from the germline V gene. CDR3 nucleotides: TGTGCCAGCAGCCAAGCCCCCCAAGAGACCCAGTACTTC. Its translation: CASSQAPQETQYF.

DNA of the CDR3: TGCGCCAGCAGCCCCCGACTAGCGGGGGGGGTAGATACGCAGTATTTT. This sequence encodes CASSPRLAGGVDTQYF. The chain carries TRBV4-1 and TRBJ2-3; 14 bases map to TRBD2. V lost 4 bases and J lost 5; bases outside the gene matches: 5. This CDR3 has 16 residues. Germline values: CDR1 MGHRA, CDR2 YSYEKL.

CDR3 residues: CASSLGRGEQYF. The CDR3 DNA reads TGTGCCAGCAGCTTAGGCCGGGGCGAGCAGTACTTC. The V and J genes are TRBV13 and TRBJ2-7, with D possibly matching TRBD2 (5 bases). The germline V and J ends were trimmed by 0 bases and 6 bases, with 6 bases remaining between them. CDR1 and CDR2 from the germline V gene are PRHDT and FYEKMQ (reference sequence). The CDR3 contains 12 residues.

For the CDR3, the DNA is TGTGCCAGCAGAAGTGACAGGGGGCAAGAGACCCAGTACTTC. It encodes CASRSDRGQETQYF. This sequence joins TRBV21-1 and TRBJ2-5; the table's D call, TRBD1, was not checked against the DNA. TRBV21-1 is listed as a pseudogene. The CDR3 spans 14 residues.

This chain connects TRBV28 to TRBJ1-2; D call uncertain. The V and J ends lost 3 bases and 2 bases respectively, with 13 bases between them. The CDR3 totals 15 residues. Germline V gives CDR1 MDHEN, CDR2 SYDVKM. The CDR3 reads CASSFIYPGNYGYTF. In nucleotides, the CDR3 is TGTGCCAGCAGTTTTATCTATCCGGGGAACTATGGCTACACCTTC.

This chain joins TRBV5-4 and TRBJ2-5; 8 bases fit TRBD2. The V gene's germline CDR1 is SGHNT and CDR2 YYREEE (reference sequence). J gave up 1 base and V 2 bases, and 4 bases lay outside the gene matches. The CDR3 contains 15 residues. The CDR3, as DNA: TGTGCCAGCAGCTTAGAACTAGCGGTCCAAGAGACCCAGTACTTC. Translated, it gives CASSLELAVQETQYF.

This sequence joins TRBV5-1 and TRBJ2-3, with D hard to call. V lost 5 bases, J lost 2 bases, and 9 bases lay in between. The CDR3 length is 13 residues. CDR1 and CDR2 from the germline V gene are SGHRS and YFSETQ. Here the CDR3 DNA reads TGCGCCAGCAGAGGACCTCTCACAGATACGCAGTATTTT. It codes for CASRGPLTDTQYF. Based on the CDR3 plus reference TRBV5-1 and TRBJ2-3, the full variable domain is KAGVTQTPRYLIKTRGQQVTLSCSPISGHRSVSWYQQTPGQGLQFLFEYFSETQRNKGNFPGRFSGRQFSNSRSEMNVSTLELGDSALYLCASRGPLTDTQYFGPGTRLTVL.

The sample holds one count of this clone. V gene TRBV4-1 combines with J gene TRBJ2-7; TRBD2 aligns across 8 bases. V lost 0 bases and J lost 1; bases outside the gene matches: 5. From germline, CDR1 is MGHRA and CDR2 YSYEKL. This CDR3 comprises 16 residues. The DNA of the CDR3 is TGCGCCAGCAGCCAAGATGGGCCGGGAGGGTCCTACGAGCAGTACTTC. The encoded protein is CASSQDGPGGSYEQYF.

Notes on this clone: The identical CDR3 is also encoded by other nucleotide sequences in the sample. The DNA of the CDR3 is TGTGCCAGCAGTGAGGGACAGGGAGGGTACAATGAGCAGTTCTTC. Its protein product is CASSEGQGGYNEQFF. The J gene is TRBJ2-1, the V gene TRBV6-1, with 9 bases matching TRBD1. The V gene end was trimmed by 3 bases and the J gene end by 4 bases; junction bases not matched to a gene: 4. The CDR3 has 15 residues. Per the germline V gene, CDR1 is MNHNS and CDR2 is SASEGT.

V is TRBV4-2 and J is TRBJ2-1; D not certain. The germline gives CDR1 LGHNA, CDR2 YNFKEQ. The CDR3 has 14 residues. V was trimmed by 0 bases and J by 9 bases, leaving 12 bases between them. CDR3 nucleotide sequence: TGTGCCAGCAGCCAAGAGCAAGGGCCGCTTGAGCAGTTCTTC. It codes for CASSQEQGPLEQFF.